The entry that follows covers one TCR beta chain sequence. This sample was taken from a study of blood T cell repertoires in COVID-19. Study-level information: The United States, Italy and Spain supplied acute and convalescent COVID-19 samples. Sample material is recorded as cDNA or gDNA derived from T cells, B-cell-depleted T cells, or PBMCs.

V shed 4 bases and J 4 bases; nucleotides not matched to a gene: 3. The V gene's germline CDR1 is SGHRS and CDR2 YFSETQ. This CDR3 region has 14 residues. Source study methods: Reference gene primer amplification yielded estimated nucleated cell counts. Only in-frame clones appear in the TCRdb table, and some are missing; sequencing was by immunoSEQ multiplex PCR. The V and J calls and clone size are taken from that table; D and trimming were inferred from the DNA. Of 80,000 to 90,000 clones detected, 70% to 85% appear once; the ten largest clones hold over 9%. This TCR came from a man aged 70-80 years with acute or convalescent COVID-19. Sample: peripheral blood. The V call is TRBV5-1, the J call TRBJ2-3, with TRBD2 matching over 10 bases. CDR3 nucleotides: TGCGCCAGCAGCCAGCGGGGGGGGTCAGATACGCAGTATTTT. This encodes CASSQRGGSDTQYF.